The clone carrying this TCR beta chain showed up just once. Its target is unknown. The authors built TCR beta libraries using iRepertoire HTBI primers and Arm-PCR of CDR3 regions. MiXCR, run by TCRdb on the multiplex PCR reads, gives a single entry per CDR3 protein. The sample yields hundreds of thousands of distinct CDR3 sequences, 18% seen once. This sample is part of a study of regulatory T cells in long-lasting Graves disease. The germline CDR1 and CDR2 sequences are SQVTM and ANQGSEA. Trimming stripped 1 base from V and 5 bases from J, with 17 bases between. CDR3 length: 15 residues. Notes on the study in general: Persistent disease preferred TRBV28, TRBJ1-2 and TRBJ2-5; new disease, TRBV20-1 and TRBJ2-1. Limited samples may have lowered accuracy. The study found persistent patients shared more public clonotypes (about 3,000) than new patients (about 890).

Time point given: newly diagnosed GD, antithyroid drugs for less than 3 months. Preparation of the TCR library used RNA extracted from PBMCs. This TCR came from a female donor with Graves disease. The rearrangement uses TRBV29-1 and TRBJ1-2; perhaps TRBD1 as D (5 bases). Sample: peripheral blood mononuclear cells (PBMCs), taken at new diagnosis, from a patient treated with antithyroid drugs. This CDR3 is CSVEVLRDRGYGYTF. In DNA, the CDR3 is TGCAGCGTTGAAGTGCTCAGGGACCGCGGGTATGGCTACACCTTC.